This TCR beta chain was recovered during a study of blood T cell repertoires in COVID-19. Background on the study: From T cells, B-cell-depleted T cells, or PBMCs came the material, which was cDNA or gDNA.

Trimming pared 7 bases from V and 2 bases from J, leaving 14 bases between. Germline CDR1 and CDR2: LNHDA and SQIVND (reference sequence). The CDR3 spans 14 residues. In the original processing: Reference gene primer amplification yielded estimated nucleated cell counts. Sequenced by immunoSEQ multiplex PCR; TCRdb stores in-frame clones only, minus some. Clone size and the V and J calls come from that table; the DNA yielded D and trimming. The table lists 280,000 or so clones, 83% of them singletons, with over 9% in the top ten. The specimen sequenced was peripheral blood. The chain is built from TRBV19 and TRBJ1-1; no firm D call. This receptor was taken from a woman between 50 and 59 years old who had recovered from COVID-19. The CDR3 coding sequence is TGTGCCAGTACCCCGGGAGGGCCCAACACTGAAGCTTTCTTT. This gives the protein CASTPGGPNTEAFF. Full variable domain (remainder filled in from reference TRBV19 and TRBJ1-1): DGGITQSPKYLFRKEGQNVTLSCEQNLNHDAMYWYRQDPGQGLRLIYYSQIVNDFQKGDIAEGYSVSREKKESFPLTVTSAQKNPTAFYLCASTPGGPNTEAFFGQGTRLTVV.